The sequence of this T cell receptor (beta chain) was determined in a study of CD39 and CD103 CD8 tumor-infiltrating T cells (dated by TCRdb to the late 2010s). For context, the study as a whole: Repertoire comparisons were shown for an HPV-positive HNSCC, an HPV-negative HNSCC, an ovarian cancer and a melanoma patient. Deep sequencing of TCRbeta CDR3 was used to compare the repertoires of CD8 TIL subsets, defined by CD103 and CD39, with those of peripheral memory CD8 T cells. The paper's findings and limits, for the study overall: DP TIL clonotypes were rarely detected in blood or uninvolved lymph node, whereas DN TIL clonotypes were found to largely overlap with peripheral memory CD8 repertoires. Compared with DN and SP CD8 TILs and with blood memory CD8 T cells, DP CD8 TILs appeared more oligoclonal, with the top 30 clonotypes covering about 50-90%.

At the time samples were collected, the patients were not on therapy, although their prior treatments varied from chemotherapy, radiotherapy, surgery and immunotherapy to none at all. After thawing, cells were enriched for T lymphocytes using a negative-selection kit, with EpCAM beads added for tumor-infiltrating lymphocytes. CD8 TIL subsets were FACS-sorted as CD3+CD4-CD8+CD45RA- cells split by CD39 and CD103 expression into DN, SP and DP. Tumor specimens were minced and digested with hyaluronidase, collagenase and DNase for 1 h, filtered, Ficoll-enriched and cryopreserved. Populations were sorted on a FACSAria II to more than 97% purity, and the cell pellets were frozen for TCR sequencing without being cultured. For each subset, genomic DNA was extracted from approximately 10,000 to 100,000 sorted cells using the DNeasy Blood and Tissue Kit. The immunoSEQ service sequenced and mapped the TCRbeta V-J or V-D-J regions, with each sample reaching coverage above 8.5x. The study's own analysis went as follows. Only productive rearrangements exported from the immunoSEQ Analyzer platform were analyzed, with clonality assessed on the 500 most abundant clones. The Morisita-Horn similarity index and the Jaccard index were used to quantify repertoire overlap between populations. In about 6 cancer patients, Morisita-Horn similarity was measured between the TCR repertoires of CD8 T-cell subsets. The table was pulled from immuneACCESS by TCRdb, which kept in-frame rearrangements only. Such tables lose some clones; where checked, under half of the loss comes from unresolved V genes, and the rest has no known cause. V and J calls and clone size come straight from that table; D and trimming were deduced from the DNA. The sample profile shows 3,000 to 4,000 clones; approximately 63% of them were found once. The ten biggest clones cover 25% of the sample.

As for this clone: Its antigen remains unidentified. Per-nucleotide qualities are absent, and no much larger clonotype sits a single base away. The identical CDR3 is also encoded by other nucleotide sequences in the sample.

The sequenced material came from CD39- CD103- CD8+ T cells sorted from the tumor. The label giving this sample's cell subset or site can be read as: CD103-CD39- double-negative CD45RA- CD8 T cells. The sequence was obtained from a human donor with head and neck squamous cell carcinoma.

The bases are TGTGCCAGCAGGGGGGACTTCTATGGCTACACCTTC. This encodes CASRGDFYGYTF. The chain couples TRBV7-9 to TRBJ1-2; perhaps TRBD1 is the D gene, with 5 bases matching. The germline V gene (reference sequence) specifies SEHNR as CDR1 and FQNEAQ as CDR2. At the junction V is shortened by 6 bases and J by 4 bases, with 9 bases in between. Including the terminal cysteine and phenylalanine, the CDR3 comprises 12 residues. The sequence is cut down to CDR3 DNA, 36 bases in frame from base 1.